One sample yielded the 26 T cell receptor beta chains listed below, sequenced in a study of blood T cell repertoires in COVID-19. TCRdb's table, derived via immunoSEQ multiplex PCR, lists solely in-frame clones and lacks some. The sample shows 120,000 to 150,000 clones, around 80% of them seen only once. Sequencing was carried out using peripheral blood. These TCRs come from a human donor in a cohort sampled during active COVID-19.

This clone has only one observation. The chain joins TRBV6-2 or TRBV6-3 to TRBJ2-7; D gene unclear. Trimming took off 4 bases at V and 0 bases at J, with 13 bases between the two ends. This CDR3 contains 15 residues. The V gene's germline CDR1 is MNHEY and CDR2 SVGEGT. The CDR3 sequence is CASSFPTGFSYEQYF. The DNA of the CDR3 is TGTGCCAGCAGTTTCCCGACCGGGTTCTCCTACGAGCAGTACTTC.

The sample holds one count of this clone. The V call is TRBV15, the J call TRBJ2-1, with 8 bases that match TRBD2. The germline gives CDR1 LNHNV, CDR2 YYDKDF (reference sequence). The CDR3 extends over 14 amino acids. The trim removed 2 bases at V and 9 bases at J, leaving 6 bases unmatched. The CDR3 DNA follows: TGTGCCACCAGCAGATCGGGACTAGATCCTGAGCAGTTCTTC. It yields the protein CATSRSGLDPEQFF.

The chain couples TRBV4-3 to TRBJ2-5, with unresolved D. This CDR3 comprises 15 residues. V was pared by 0 bases and J by 2 bases, with 10 bases between. Germline loops: CDR1 LGHNA, CDR2 YSLEER. CDR3 in amino acids: CASSQDWAYQETQYF. CDR3 nucleotide sequence: TGCGCCAGCAGCCAAGATTGGGCATATCAAGAGACCCAGTACTTC.

Only one count was recorded for this clone. The gene calls are TRBV5-1 and TRBJ2-3; no clear D gene. The V end was cut by 2 bases, the J end by 1 base, with 8 bases between. The CDR3 sequence is 14 residues long. From germline, CDR1 is SGHRS and CDR2 YFSETQ. Here the CDR3 reads CASSLAPGTDTQYF. The DNA of the CDR3 is TGCGCCAGCAGCTTAGCGCCCGGCACAGATACGCAGTATTTT.

V is TRBV4-1 and J is TRBJ2-3; 7 positions match TRBD2. Germline loops: CDR1 MGHRA, CDR2 YSYEKL. CDR3 size: 13 residues. Trimming took 9 bases from V and 5 from J; bases not matched to a gene: 8. CDR3: CASRLGRGDTQYF. CDR3 in DNA: TGCGCCAGTCGGTTGGGGAGGGGAGATACGCAGTATTTT.

The CDR3 DNA reads as TGTGCCAGCAGCCCACCGGGACAGGGAAGCTATGGCTACACCTTC. It specifies CASSPPGQGSYGYTF. The chain combines TRBV11-2 with TRBJ1-2; 9 nucleotides align to TRBD1. The junction had 8 bases not matched to a gene; V was cut back by 5 bases and J by 4 bases. This CDR3 spans 15 amino acids. Germline CDR1 and CDR2: SGHAT and FQNNGV.

The chain employs TRBV28 and TRBJ1-6; 7 positions match TRBD1. Trimming cost V 9 bases and J 7 bases; bases outside gene matches: 9. The CDR3 extends over 14 amino acids. Germline V gene data show CDR1 as MDHEN and CDR2 as SYDVKM. DNA of the CDR3: TGTGCCAGTATCCGGGACAGCAAAAATTCACCCCTCCACTTT. Translation: CASIRDSKNSPLHF.

This chain connects TRBV19 to TRBJ2-5, with D possibly being TRBD1 (5 bases). The CDR3 contains 15 residues. Germline assignment: CDR1 LNHDA and CDR2 SQIVND (reference sequence). Trimming took 5 bases from V and 4 from J, leaving 17 bases between them. The CDR3 coding sequence is TGTGCCAGTAGTGCCGACAGATCTTGGGGAGAGACCCAGTACTTC. It yields the protein CASSADRSWGETQYF.

The chain has TRBV4-1 and TRBJ2-1; D possibly corresponds to TRBD2 (5 bases). CDR1 and CDR2 (germline): MGHRA, YSYEKL. The CDR3 loop spans 14 amino acids. Trimming pared 3 bases from V and 3 bases from J, leaving 9 bases between. This chain's CDR3 is CASSQYEGYNEQFF. CDR3 sequence (DNA): TGCGCCAGCAGCCAGTATGAGGGCTACAATGAGCAGTTCTTC.

The chain employs TRBV6-2 or TRBV6-3 and TRBJ1-5; D remains unclear. This CDR3 has 13 residues. The germline V and J ends were trimmed by 6 bases and 4 bases, with 10 bases remaining between them. Germline lookup yields CDR1 MNHEY and CDR2 SVGEGT. CDR3 protein: CASSPLSNQPQHF. In DNA, the CDR3 is TGTGCCAGCAGCCCCCTCAGTAATCAGCCCCAGCATTTT.

The chain couples TRBV6-4 to TRBJ2-1; TRBD2 matches at 12 bases. The CDR3 has 16 amino acids. V gave up 3 bases and J gave up 5 bases; unmatched junction bases: 5. Germline V gene lookup returns CDR1 MRHNA and CDR2 SNTAGT. The CDR3 protein is CASSEIGLAGNNEQFF. The DNA of the CDR3 is TGTGCCAGCAGTGAAATCGGACTAGCGGGGAACAATGAGCAGTTCTTC.

The chain has TRBV6-1 and TRBJ2-1; TRBD2 matches 7 bases. Germline V gene sequence: CDR1 MNHNS, CDR2 SASEGT. This CDR3 has 21 residues. Germline trimming cut 2 bases from V and 0 bases from J; bases unmatched to any gene: 19. The CDR3 is CASSEIYGGFTRSISYNEQFF. The CDR3 DNA reads TGTGCCAGCAGTGAAATTTACGGGGGGTTTACCCGCTCGATCTCCTACAATGAGCAGTTCTTC.

The chain combines TRBV2 with TRBJ1-1, with a weak D call TRBD1 (5 bases). The CDR3 sequence is 13 residues long. The germline gives CDR1 SNHLY, CDR2 FYNNEI. V was clipped by 4 bases and J by 6 bases, with 12 bases between them. This CDR3 is CASSAQDGAEAFF. CDR3 bases: TGTGCCAGCAGTGCACAGGATGGGGCTGAAGCTTTCTTT.

This chain uses TRBV19 with TRBJ2-1; 8 positions match TRBD1. Trimming at V came to 4 bases and at J to 3 bases, leaving 5 bases not matched to a gene. This CDR3 has 15 amino acids. The V gene's germline CDR1 is LNHDA and CDR2 SQIVND (reference sequence). Here the CDR3 DNA reads TGTGCCAGTAGTAGCGGGACAGGTGGCTACAATGAGCAGTTCTTC. Its translation is CASSSGTGGYNEQFF.

The chain carries TRBV19 and TRBJ1-5; 11 bases line up with TRBD1. The CDR3 is 14 amino acids. J gave up 4 bases and V 6 bases, and 2 bases lay outside the gene matches. Germline assignment: CDR1 LNHDA and CDR2 SQIVND (reference sequence). The DNA of the CDR3 is TGTGCCAGTAGGGGACAGGGGGTGAATCAGCCCCAGCATTTT. Translation: CASRGQGVNQPQHF.

The chain recombines TRBV5-1 with TRBJ2-2, with 8 positions matching TRBD1. In germline, CDR1 is SGHRS, CDR2 YFSETQ. This CDR3 region has 16 residues. V lost 4 bases to trimming and J lost 4 bases; unmatched junction nucleotides: 9. CDR3 in amino acids: CASSPETGVVTGELFF. For the CDR3, the DNA is TGCGCCAGCAGCCCCGAGACAGGGGTCGTCACCGGGGAGCTGTTTTTT. The whole variable domain, remainder taken from reference TRBV5-1 and TRBJ2-2, is KAGVTQTPRYLIKTRGQQVTLSCSPISGHRSVSWYQQTPGQGLQFLFEYFSETQRNKGNFPGRFSGRQFSNSRSEMNVSTLELGDSALYLCASSPETGVVTGELFFGEGSRLTVL.

V is TRBV5-4 and J is TRBJ1-4; 9 bases are shared with TRBD1. In germline, CDR1 is SGHNT, CDR2 YYREEE (reference sequence). V shed 5 bases and J 3 bases; nucleotides not matched to a gene: 8. The length of the CDR3 is 16 residues. The CDR3 DNA reads as TGTGCCAGCAGTCCTGGACAGGGGCTATCTAATGAAAAACTGTTTTTT. As protein: CASSPGQGLSNEKLFF. Complete variable domain (other parts from reference TRBV5-4 and TRBJ1-4): ETGVTQSPTHLIKTRGQQVTLRCSSQSGHNTVSWYQQALGQGPQFIFQYYREEENGRGNFPPRFSGLQFPNYSSELNVNALELDDSALYLCASSPGQGLSNEKLFFGSGTQLSVL.

The rearrangement uses TRBV29-1 and TRBJ1-2, with 7 bases that match TRBD1. Germline CDR1 is SQVTM and CDR2 is ANQGSEA. This CDR3 spans 14 amino acids. J gave up 6 bases and V 6 bases, and 13 bases lay outside the gene matches. DNA of the CDR3: TGCAGCGTCCTCAGGACAGGCGGGAAGGATGGCTACACCTTC. Amino acid sequence: CSVLRTGGKDGYTF. Drawing the rest from reference TRBV29-1 and TRBJ1-2, the complete variable domain is SAVISQKPSRDICQRGTSLTIQCQVDSQVTMMFWYRQQPGQSLTLIATANQGSEATYESGFVIDKFPISRPNLTFSTLTVSNMSPEDSSIYLCSVLRTGGKDGYTFGSGTRLTVV.

The chain has TRBV15 and TRBJ2-7; D remains unclear. V dropped 0 bases and J dropped 4 bases, with 7 bases sitting between them. CDR1 and CDR2 from the germline V gene are LNHNV and YYDKDF (reference sequence). The CDR3 length is 13 residues. The CDR3 bases are TGTGCCACCAGCAGAGAGGCTCAATACGAGCAGTACTTC. Amino acids: CATSREAQYEQYF.

This sequence joins TRBV3-1 (or the pseudogene TRBV3-2) and TRBJ1-3, with D uncertain. This CDR3 has 15 amino acids. Germline values: CDR1 LGHDT, CDR2 YNNKEL (reference sequence). V was trimmed by 0 bases and J by 3 bases, leaving 9 bases between them. The DNA for the CDR3 is TGTGCCAGCAGCCAAGAGGCGGCTTTTGGAAACACCATATATTTT. As protein: CASSQEAAFGNTIYF.

This rearrangement joins TRBV19 to TRBJ1-4; the D is unclear. CDR3 length: 11 residues. V lost 7 bases, J lost 11 bases, and 11 bases lay in between. CDR1 and CDR2 (germline): LNHDA, SQIVND (reference sequence). Here the CDR3 DNA reads TGTGCCAGTAAAGGAGGACCCAAACTGTTTTTT. Protein: CASKGGPKLFF.

The CDR3 loop is CASSLGDRGHGYTF. The CDR3 DNA reads as TGTGCCAGCAGCTTGGGGGACAGGGGACATGGCTACACCTTC. This sequence joins TRBV5-4 and TRBJ1-2; the match to TRBD1 covers 10 bases. The CDR3 is 14 amino acids. V dropped 0 bases and J dropped 6; count of bases not matched to a gene: 2. Germline CDR1 reads SGHNT; CDR2 reads YYREEE (reference sequence).

The CDR3 DNA sequence: TGCGCCAGCAGCCAAGTGGGGGACAGGAGACATGGCTACACCTTC. Translating gives CASSQVGDRRHGYTF. The V and J genes are TRBV4-1 and TRBJ1-2, with TRBD1 matching 8 bases. CDR3 size: 15 residues. In germline, CDR1 is MGHRA, CDR2 YSYEKL. V lost 1 base and J lost 6; bases outside the gene matches: 7.

This clone was observed many times. The chain couples TRBV5-1 to TRBJ1-4, with 7 bases lining up with TRBD1. CDR1 and CDR2 (germline): SGHRS, YFSETQ. J was trimmed by 8 bases and V by 4 bases; bases with no gene match: 8. CDR3 length equals 14 residues. This chain's CDR3 is CASSHTGEREKLFF. Written as DNA, the CDR3 is TGCGCCAGCAGCCATACAGGGGAAAGGGAAAAACTGTTTTTT.

The chain is built from TRBV9 and TRBJ1-3; the match to TRBD1 covers 7 bases. V was pared by 3 bases and J by 2 bases, with 2 bases of the junction left unmatched. This CDR3 has 14 residues. Germline CDR1 and CDR2: SGDLS and YYNGEE. The CDR3 nucleotides read TGTGCCAGCAGCGACAGGGGAACTGGAAACACCATATATTTT. This codes for CASSDRGTGNTIYF.

The gene calls are TRBV10-2 and TRBJ2-5; TRBD2 matches at 7 bases. Germline V gene data show CDR1 as WSHSY and CDR2 as SAAADI. After removal of 0 bases from V and 5 bases from J, the junction contained 3 bases not matched to a gene. CDR3 length: 14 residues. CDR3 DNA sequence: TGCGCCAGCAGTGAGTCGGGGGGGAAGGAGACCCAGTACTTC. Translation gives CASSESGGKETQYF.